This TCR beta chain was observed in a study of T cells in Graves' hyperthyroidism and ophthalmopathy. Study overall: Once the initial diagnosis was made, peripheral blood was obtained before any treatment.

There were TCR beta CDR3 regions amplified from RNA transcripts. Researchers ran a first-round RT-PCR on the TCR CDR3 using the HTBI primer set. Each CDR3 protein gets one entry after TCRdb re-called the multiplex PCR reads with MiXCR. Of about 720,000 distinct CDR3 sequences listed, less than 20% are singletons. Whole-study findings and limits: Ophthalmopathy prediction by the model preceded onset by a median roughly 6.3 months.

Graves' hyperthyroidism was deemed stable absent ophthalmopathy progression within 18 months. Patients aged 18 to 65 had newly diagnosed hyperthyroidism lasting under 2 months. This clonotype was observed a few times. Its antigen is as yet unknown. The sequence was collected from a man between 18 and 29 years old with Graves' hyperthyroidism. Sequenced sample: blood.

CDR3 region: CASSLGQVAYNEQFF. The DNA for the CDR3 is TGTGCCAGCAGCTTAGGGCAGGTCGCCTACAATGAGCAGTTCTTC. The chain links TRBV7-3 to TRBJ2-1; unclear D gene. The CDR3 totals 15 residues. V lost 2 bases, J lost 2 bases, and 10 bases lay in between. CDR1 and CDR2 (germline): SGHTA, FQGTGA.